What follows describes a single TCR beta chain. This CDR3 contains 13 residues. Germline-derived CDR1 and CDR2 are MDHEN and SYDVKM. The J segment lost 5 bases and the V segment lost 5 bases, leaving 3 bases of the junction unmatched. The entry originates in a study of cytomegalovirus exposure and HLA in healthy donors. A multiplex PCR was run with 60 Vbeta primers and 13 Jbeta primers. This table comes from immunoSEQ multiplex PCR, and its TCRdb copy is limited to in-frame clones, with some not included. The sample lists about 100,000 clones; 76% were seen once. The sequence derives from a man aged 35 to 55 in good health and CMV-seronegative. Material for sequencing was PBMCs. The rearrangement uses TRBV28 and TRBJ1-2; TRBD1 aligns across 9 bases. The CDR3 DNA reads TGTGCCAGCAGTGACGGACAGGGGTATGGCTACACCTTC. This codes for CASSDGQGYGYTF.